This T cell receptor (beta chain) originates from a study of cytomegalovirus exposure and HLA in healthy donors. PCR involved 60 Vbeta and 13 Jbeta primers. Here immunoSEQ multiplex PCR was the method, and the copy in TCRdb shows in-frame clones only, minus some. Of some 150,000 clones detected, more than 80% appear once; the ten largest clones hold about 13%. This CDR3 has 11 residues. Per the germline V gene, CDR1 is SGHTA and CDR2 is FQGTGA. The sequence was collected from a woman aged 45-59 years in good health and CMV-seronegative. Sequenced input: PBMCs. The chain couples TRBV7-3 to TRBJ2-5; D gene ambiguous. The J call may be in error: the DNA end matches TRBJ2-7 better. In DNA, the CDR3 is TGTGCCAGCAGTTTTTCCTACGAGCAGTACTTC. Translating it yields CASSFSYEQYF.